The 31 T cell receptor beta chains below all came from one sample that was sequenced in a study of neurological immune-mediated disorders. From the 5' RACE reads, TCRdb called clonotypes with MiXCR, one entry per CDR3 protein. The sample has some 77,000 distinct CDR3 sequences, about 9.4% seen once; the top ten hold 1.5% to 2%. The sequencing sample was made of PBMCs. The receptors here all came from a man aged 45-60 years in good health.

This clonotype was seen repeatedly, ten times or more. The DNA for the CDR3 is TGCGCCAGCAGCTTGGGCCTTGAGGGGGAGACCCAGTACTTC. It yields the protein CASSLGLEGETQYF. The V and J genes are TRBV5-1 and TRBJ2-5; D possibly matches TRBD1 or TRBD2 (5 bases each). This CDR3 has 14 amino acids. Germline CDR1 and CDR2: SGHRS and YFSETQ. The germline V and J ends were trimmed by 0 bases and 5 bases, with 11 bases remaining between them. The full variable domain, its missing parts supplied by reference TRBV5-1 and TRBJ2-5, is KAGVTQTPRYLIKTRGQQVTLSCSPISGHRSVSWYQQTPGQGLQFLFEYFSETQRNKGNFPGRFSGRQFSNSRSEMNVSTLELGDSALYLCASSLGLEGETQYFGPGTRLLVL.

This clonotype came up many times. This rearrangement joins TRBV7-6 to TRBJ1-5; the match to TRBD1 covers 7 bases. Germline V CDR1 and CDR2: SGHVS, FNYEAQ. V trimming: 1 base; J trimming: 6 bases; junction bases outside the gene matches: 9. The CDR3 is 16 residues long. In nucleotides, the CDR3 is TGTGCCAGCAGCTTAGACGCCGACAGGGCGGGTCAGCCCCAGCATTTT. This sequence encodes CASSLDADRAGQPQHF.

Ten or more counts support this clonotype. The chain combines TRBV28 with TRBJ1-1; 7 bases map to TRBD1. CDR1 MDHEN and CDR2 SYDVKM come from the germline V gene. CDR3 length equals 14 residues. V lost 5 bases and J lost 4; bases outside the gene matches: 7. The CDR3 is CASSLNSGGTEAFF. The CDR3 DNA reads TGTGCCAGCAGTCTGAATTCAGGGGGCACTGAAGCTTTCTTT.

At least ten counts were recorded for this clonotype. The V gene is TRBV19, the J gene TRBJ2-3, with a tentative D call TRBD2 (5 bases). The CDR3 totals 16 residues. The V end was cut by 4 bases, the J end by 2 bases, with 16 bases between. Germline loops: CDR1 LNHDA, CDR2 SQIVND (reference sequence). The CDR3 nucleotides read TGTGCCAGTAGTACCCGGGGTAGCGTGTACACAGATACGCAGTATTTT. It specifies CASSTRGSVYTDTQYF.

The sample holds many counts of this clonotype. This chain links TRBV14 with TRBJ2-6, with D unclear. The CDR3 is 18 residues long. V lost 4 bases and J 3 bases, leaving 19 bases between the germline ends. The germline gives CDR1 SGHDN, CDR2 FVKESK. CDR3 DNA: TGTGCCAGCAGCCGGCGTGGGGAAAGGTTCGGTGGGGCCAACGTCCTGACTTTC. This sequence encodes CASSRRGERFGGANVLTF.

Many counts were recorded for this clonotype. CDR3: CASSGAYGYTF. As DNA, the CDR3 is TGTGCCAGCAGTGGGGCATATGGCTACACCTTC. This sequence joins TRBV6-1 and TRBJ1-2; D uncertain. There are 11 residues in the CDR3. Per germline, CDR1 MNHNS and CDR2 SASEGT. With 4 bases removed from V and 5 bases from J, the gap between germline ends came to 5 bases.

This clonotype was counted many times. V usage is TRBV6-5 and J usage is TRBJ1-5; no definite D call. Germline V gene lookup returns CDR1 MNHEY and CDR2 SVGAGI. The germline V and J ends were trimmed by 5 bases and 2 bases, with 10 bases remaining between them. There are 14 residues in the CDR3. The CDR3 DNA follows: TGTGCCAGCAGTGAGACGCAGGGCAATCAGCCCCAGCATTTT. Its translation: CASSETQGNQPQHF.

There are many counts of this clonotype. This chain joins TRBV7-2 and TRBJ2-1, with 13 bases that match TRBD2. CDR3 length equals 17 residues. CDR1 is SGHTA, CDR2 FQGNSA, per germline. Trimming took 4 bases from V and 4 from J; bases not matched to a gene: 7. The CDR3 is CASSSTTGLAGYNEQFF. The CDR3 DNA sequence: TGTGCCAGCAGCTCCACGACGGGACTAGCGGGGTACAATGAGCAGTTCTTC.

This clonotype was observed many times. The chain recombines TRBV28 with TRBJ2-6, with a weak D call TRBD1 (5 bases). Germline V lookup: CDR1 MDHEN, CDR2 SYDVKM. Trimming pared 2 bases from V and 0 bases from J, leaving 5 bases between. CDR3 length: 15 residues. The chain's CDR3 is CASSLQGSGANVLTF. CDR3 DNA: TGTGCCAGCAGTTTACAGGGCTCTGGGGCCAACGTCCTGACTTTC. Full variable domain (missing parts from reference TRBV28 and TRBJ2-6): DVKVTQSSRYLVKRTGEKVFLECVQDMDHENMFWYRQDPGLGLRLIYFSYDVKMKEKGDIPEGYSVSREKKERFSLILESASTNQTSMYLCASSLQGSGANVLTFGAGSRLTVL.

Many counts were recorded for this clonotype. The chain couples TRBV12-3 or TRBV12-4 to TRBJ2-1; tentatively, D is TRBD2 (5 bases). The CDR3 length is 15 residues. V gave up 3 bases and J gave up 5 bases, with 14 bases separating them. DNA of the CDR3: TGTGCCAGCAGTTTGGAGGCAGGAGTGAACAATGAGCAGTTCTTC. It translates to CASSLEAGVNNEQFF.

This clonotype was counted only a few times. The rearrangement links TRBV2 to TRBJ2-5, with D possibly TRBD2 on 6 matching bases. CDR3 length: 11 amino acids. Germline CDR1 and CDR2: SNHLY and FYNNEI. V gave up 8 bases and J gave up 5 bases, with 9 bases separating them. CDR3 DNA sequence: TGTGCCAGCCAGGAGGGGGAGACCCAGTACTTC. As protein: CASQEGETQYF. Using reference TRBV2 and TRBJ2-5 for the parts outside the CDR3, the full variable domain is EPEVTQTPSHQVTQMGQEVILRCVPISNHLYFYWYRQILGQKVEFLVSFYNNEISEKSEIFDDQFSVERPDGSNFTLKIRSTKLEDSAMYFCASQEGETQYFGPGTRLLVL.

The V call is TRBV12-3 or TRBV12-4, the J call TRBJ2-1; 7 bases are a match to TRBD1. V lost 6 bases, J lost 7 bases, and 9 bases stayed unmatched. The CDR3 is made up of 14 amino acids. The DNA of the CDR3 is TGTGCCAGCAGGCGAGGGGGCGGCCTTAATGAGCAGTTCTTC. Translating gives CASRRGGGLNEQFF.

This clonotype showed up many times. The chain employs TRBV28 and TRBJ1-2, with TRBD1 as a possible D gene (5 bases). CDR3 length: 13 residues. Germline loops: CDR1 MDHEN, CDR2 SYDVKM. Trimming pared 6 bases from V and 6 bases from J, leaving 14 bases between. The CDR3 bases are TGTGCCAGCAGCGTACCCGGGACTGATGGCTACACCTTC. It specifies CASSVPGTDGYTF.

This clonotype showed up many times. The chain joins TRBV15 to TRBJ2-2; D not certain. The germline gives CDR1 LNHNV, CDR2 YYDKDF (reference sequence). The CDR3 spans 17 residues. The V end was cut by 0 bases, the J end by 4 bases, with 15 bases between. DNA for the CDR3: TGTGCCACCAGCAGAGATCAAGGGTCCCGTGTCACCGGGGAGCTGTTTTTT. Residues: CATSRDQGSRVTGELFF.

Ten or more counts support this clonotype. The chain employs TRBV3-1 and TRBJ1-2; D is uncertain. The germline CDR1 and CDR2 sequences are LGHDT and YNNKEL (reference sequence). Trimming cost V 0 bases and J 4 bases, with 6 bases left between them. The CDR3 is 13 residues long. CDR3: CASSQDRSYGYTF. CDR3 DNA: TGTGCCAGCAGCCAAGATCGATCCTATGGCTACACCTTC.

This chain connects TRBV7-2 to TRBJ2-7; D unresolved. Trimming stripped 4 bases from V and 0 bases from J, with 13 bases between. The CDR3 sequence is 15 residues long. Looked up from germline, CDR1 is SGHTA and CDR2 is FQGNSA. The CDR3 spells CASSSERLISYEQYF. DNA of the CDR3: TGTGCCAGCAGCTCGGAAAGACTGATCTCCTACGAGCAGTACTTC.

This clonotype was detected many times. The chain links TRBV12-3 or TRBV12-4 to TRBJ1-5; D might be TRBD1 (6 bases). The V end was cut by 1 base, the J end by 5 bases, with 12 bases between. The CDR3 consists of 15 residues. This CDR3 reads CASSLGVQGYQPQHF. In DNA form, the CDR3 reads TGTGCCAGCAGTTTAGGGGTGCAGGGGTATCAGCCCCAGCATTTT.

Turning to this clonotype: This is likely a read error, given that the CDR3 carries no conserved phenylalanine or tryptophan at its end. The rearrangement links TRBV7-2 to TRBJ1-5, with D perhaps matching TRBD1 (5 bases). With 5 bases removed from V and 2 bases from J, the gap between germline ends came to 22 bases. This CDR3 contains 18 residues. CDR1 is SGHTA and CDR2 is FQGNSA in the germline V gene. Written as DNA, the CDR3 is TGTGCCAGCAGCCAACACGGAGCGGGGGTTGGCGGCAATCAGCCCCAGCATCTT. Its translation is CASSQHGAGVGGNQPQHL.

At least ten counts were recorded for this clonotype. This CDR3 reads CASSAGQGVSYEQYF. CDR3 bases: TGTGCCAGCAGCGCCGGACAGGGTGTCTCCTACGAGCAGTACTTC. This sequence joins TRBV5-5 and TRBJ2-7, with 8 bases that match TRBD1. Looked up from germline, CDR1 is SGHKS and CDR2 is YYEKEE (reference sequence). Unmatched junction bases numbered 6, after V lost 4 bases and J lost 0 bases. The CDR3 length is 15 residues.

In its sample, this clonotype was seen many times. J is TRBJ1-5 and V is TRBV7-9, with unresolved D. Trimming stripped 5 bases from V and 2 bases from J, with 16 bases between. From germline, CDR1 is SEHNR and CDR2 FQNEAQ (reference sequence). The CDR3 totals 16 residues. The CDR3 loop is CASSPPPDRRNQPQHF. CDR3 nucleotide sequence: TGTGCCAGCAGCCCCCCCCCGGACCGTCGCAATCAGCCCCAGCATTTT.

This clonotype came up many times. The chain carries TRBV20-1 and TRBJ1-4, with no clear D. CDR1 and CDR2 (germline): DFQATT, SNEGSKA (reference sequence). This CDR3 comprises 15 residues. Trimming removed 3 bases at V and 8 bases at J, with 19 bases between. The CDR3 region has the DNA TGCAGTGCTAGCCCCCAGGACCCTCAGAAGGAAAAACTGTTTTTT. It yields the protein CSASPQDPQKEKLFF.

This clonotype was detected ten times or more. The rearrangement joins TRBV7-2 to TRBJ2-3; the match to TRBD2 covers 8 bases. Trimming removed 5 bases from V and 4 bases from J; junction bases left unmatched: 20. Per the germline V gene, CDR1 is SGHTA and CDR2 is FQGNSA. The length of the CDR3 is 19 residues. The CDR3 DNA is TGTGCCAGCAGCGCGACCCTAGGTGTTCATAGCGGGAAGGCAGATACGCAGTATTTT. Protein: CASSATLGVHSGKADTQYF.

This clonotype occurred many times. V is TRBV5-1 and J is TRBJ2-3; the D is unclear. Germline CDR1 and CDR2: SGHRS and YFSETQ. Trimming shortened V by 0 bases and J by 2 bases, and 10 bases separated the two germline ends. The CDR3 runs to 15 residues. The CDR3 loop reads CASSLAVLATDTQYF. The DNA for the CDR3 is TGCGCCAGCAGCTTGGCGGTATTAGCCACAGATACGCAGTATTTT. The entire variable domain, with the rest obtained from reference TRBV5-1 and TRBJ2-3, is as follows: KAGVTQTPRYLIKTRGQQVTLSCSPISGHRSVSWYQQTPGQGLQFLFEYFSETQRNKGNFPGRFSGRQFSNSRSEMNVSTLELGDSALYLCASSLAVLATDTQYFGPGTRLTVL.

The sample holds many counts of this clonotype. The chain links TRBV5-1 to TRBJ2-5; no definite D call. V gave up 1 base and J gave up 1 base, with 8 bases separating them. The CDR3 sequence is 14 residues long. The germline V gene encodes CDR1 SGHRS and CDR2 YFSETQ. The CDR3 DNA is TGCGCCAGCAGCTTGAACACGGTCCAAGAGACCCAGTACTTC. Its protein is CASSLNTVQETQYF.

This clonotype was observed at least ten times. CDR3: CASSATSGDTYEQYF. The DNA for the CDR3 is TGTGCCAGCAGCGCCACTAGCGGGGACACCTACGAGCAGTACTTC. The chain combines TRBV7-2 with TRBJ2-7; 10 bases agree with TRBD2. Per the germline V gene, CDR1 is SGHTA and CDR2 is FQGNSA. The CDR3 loop spans 15 amino acids. V shed 5 bases and J 2 bases; nucleotides not matched to a gene: 6.

This clonotype was recorded many times. CDR3 coding DNA: TGCAGTGCTAGGACAGGGGCGGGAGGAAACACCATATATTTT. Protein sequence: CSARTGAGGNTIYF. The chain couples TRBV20-1 to TRBJ1-3; 8 nucleotides match TRBD1. Per germline, CDR1 DFQATT and CDR2 SNEGSKA (reference sequence). CDR3 length: 14 residues. Trimming took 3 bases from V and 4 from J; bases not matched to a gene: 5.

The sample holds many counts of this clonotype. This rearrangement joins TRBV5-6 to TRBJ2-7; 7 positions match TRBD2. The germline V gene has CDR1 SGHDT and CDR2 YYEEEE. This CDR3 comprises 18 residues. V gave up 3 bases and J gave up 4 bases; unmatched junction bases: 19. The CDR3 is CASSSSEWAGGSGYEQYF. Written as DNA, the CDR3 is TGTGCCAGCAGCTCCTCTGAGTGGGCCGGGGGGAGCGGGTACGAGCAGTACTTC.

This clonotype was counted many times. The rearrangement uses TRBV7-2 and TRBJ2-3; no clear D gene. V was shortened by 3 bases and J by 5 bases, with 15 bases between the two germline ends. In germline, CDR1 is SGHTA, CDR2 FQGNSA. The CDR3 covers 15 residues. CDR3 sequence: CASSFPGRKGDTQYF. The DNA for the CDR3 is TGTGCCAGCAGCTTCCCGGGCAGGAAAGGAGATACGCAGTATTTT. The variable domain in full, with the rest retrieved from reference TRBV7-2 and TRBJ2-3, is GAGVSQSPSNKVTEKGKDVELRCDPISGHTALYWYRQSLGQGLEFLIYFQGNSAPDKSGLPSDRFSAERTGGSVSTLTIQRTQQEDSAVYLCASSFPGRKGDTQYFGPGTRLTVL.

Remarks on this clonotype: A read error may explain this, as a much larger clone is one base away. V is TRBV7-2 and J is TRBJ1-2; possibly TRBD1 for D (6 bases). Germline values: CDR1 SGHTA, CDR2 FQGNSA. The CDR3 spans 13 residues. In nucleotides, the CDR3 is TGTTCCAGCAGCTTACGGGGGGCTCCTGGCTACACCTTC. Its protein is CSSSLRGAPGYTF.

In its sample, this clonotype was seen many times. This sequence joins TRBV7-9 and TRBJ1-2, with 7 bases identical to TRBD1. V was clipped by 5 bases and J by 4 bases; unmatched bases: 4. This CDR3 has 13 amino acids. The germline CDR1 and CDR2 sequences are SEHNR and FQNEAQ (reference sequence). The CDR3 DNA reads TGTGCCAGCAGCCTACAGGGGTCCTATGGCTACACCTTC. This encodes CASSLQGSYGYTF.

V gene TRBV25-1 combines with J gene TRBJ1-3; D gene uncertain. Trimming removed 4 bases at V and 3 bases at J, with 16 bases between. This CDR3 has 16 amino acids. Germline V CDR1 and CDR2: MGHDK, SYGVNS. The CDR3 DNA sequence: TGTGCCAGCAGTGCTCCCGGTACTTTGTTTGGAAACACCATATATTTT. Translating gives CASSAPGTLFGNTIYF. The full variable domain, its missing parts supplied by reference TRBV25-1 and TRBJ1-3, is EADIYQTPRYLVIGTGKKITLECSQTMGHDKMYWYQQDPGMELHLIHYSYGVNSTEKGDLSSESTVSRIRTEHFPLTLESARPSHTSQYLCASSAPGTLFGNTIYFGEGSWLTVV.